This TCR beta chain was sequenced for a study of blood T cell repertoires in COVID-19 (dated by TCRdb to 2019 to 2021). For context, the study as a whole: Samples covering the acute and convalescent phases of COVID-19 were provided by collaborators in the United States, Italy and Spain. The prospective study material was composed of cDNA or gDNA derived from T cells, B-cell-depleted T cells, or PBMCs. Deeply sampled blood TCRbeta repertoires from subjects exposed to, actively infected with, or recovered from COVID-19 were included in the dataset. A freely available public database, intended as a resource for researchers studying the immune response to SARS-CoV-2, is where the repertoires were released. Samples came from the ongoing ImmuneRACE study (first 160 participants) plus 1,254 subjects from 6 global collaborators. A de-identified subject ID, COVID-19 status, age in years and sex were almost always included in the sample metadata. Where available, HLA class I and class II types were taken from metadata supplied by the sample provider and were not determined by assay-based typing. Findings and caveats that apply to the study as a whole: The quantity of clinical and demographic metadata differed by source and by participant and was supplied without curation.

Each collaborating institution followed its own protocols to collect whole blood in K2EDTA tubes. For TCRbeta analysis, collaborators shipped samples as frozen whole blood, isolated PBMCs, or DNA extracted from either of those sample types. This clone was seen only a few times. The antigen it binds to is not known. No per-base quality is available; no much larger clone lies one base away. TCRbeta CDR3 regions were amplified from genomic DNA by means of the immunoSEQ Assay, a bias-controlled multiplex PCR. The published analysis was carried out like this. Nucleated cell counts per sample were estimated from amplification of reference gene primers within the assay. To quantify the absolute abundance of each unique TCRbeta CDR3 rearrangement, sequence reads were collapsed and filtered. For each sample, productive Simpson clonality was calculated as the square root of Simpson's diversity index across productive rearrangements. TCRdb's version of the immuneACCESS table is confined to in-frame rearrangements and falls short of the full clone set. An unresolved V gene accounts for under half of the shortfall where checked; the remainder is of unknown origin. V and J calls and clone size are as listed in that table; D and trimming were resolved from the DNA. In this sample the table shows around 64,000 clones, 82% of which occur a single time. The ten largest clones capture 10% to 15% of the sample.

V lost 4 bases and J lost 0 bases; the stretch between them is 7 bases long. The CDR3 holds 14 amino acids from the cysteine to the phenylalanine. Only the CDR3 DNA stays, 42 bases, in frame from base 1. As encoded in the germline V gene (reference sequence), CDR1 is SGHKS while CDR2 is YYEKEE. Sequencing was carried out using peripheral blood. The sequence links TRBV5-5 to TRBJ2-2, with the identity of the D gene unclear. This sequence was found in a human donor in a cohort sampled during active COVID-19. The nucleotide sequence reads as follows: TGTGCCAGCAGCCCAGCGACGAACACCGGGGAGCTGTTTTTT. Translated, it gives CASSPATNTGELFF. The variable domain in full, with residues beyond the CDR3 obtained from the reference TRBV5-5 and TRBJ2-2 genes, is DAGVTQSPTHLIKTRGQQVTLRCSPISGHKSVSWYQQVLGQGPQFIFQYYEKEERGRGNFPDRFSARQFPNYSSELNVNALLLGDSALYLCASSPATNTGELFFGEGSRLTVL.